One and the same sample provided the 18 T cell receptor beta chains below, sequenced in a study of metastatic and nonmetastatic thyroid tumors. Thyroid surgery was performed in patients who had received no treatment beforehand. TCRdb re-called clones from the PCR reads using MiXCR. Here the sample spans thousands of clones, about a sixth being singletons. Source material: adjacent normal tissue. These receptors originate from a female donor with papillary thyroid cancer or a benign thyroid nodule (not recorded which). Some clones in this sample may be carry-over from other donors' samples.

This clone is deemed medium-sized. Other DNA sequences in this specimen translate into the identical CDR3. The chain links TRBV6-1 to TRBJ1-5; 8 bases are a match to TRBD1. The ends lost 7 bases at V and 1 base at J; junction bases unmatched: 6. Germline V gene lookup returns CDR1 MNHNS and CDR2 SASEGT. There are 15 residues in the CDR3. CDR3 sequence reads: CASTQQGVSNQPQHF. CDR3 nucleotide sequence: TGTGCCAGCACCCAACAGGGGGTGAGCAATCAGCCCCAGCATTTT.

This clone was counted only a few times. V gene TRBV28 combines with J gene TRBJ1-2; D gene unclear. Trimming shortened V by 7 bases and J by 5 bases, and 20 bases separated the two germline ends. The CDR3 is made up of 15 amino acids. CDR1 and CDR2 from the germline V gene are MDHEN and SYDVKM. The CDR3 DNA reads as TGTGCCAGCATACCCACATGTGGCGGGTGGTATGGCTACACCTTC. It specifies CASIPTCGGWYGYTF.

This clone is deemed medium-sized (0.01 to 0.1%). This CDR3 reads CASSPQVAGVQTQYF. As DNA, the CDR3 is TGTGCCAGTAGCCCCCAGGTGGCGGGGGTGCAGACCCAGTACTTC. This chain uses TRBV19 with TRBJ2-5; 7 positions match TRBD2. V was clipped by 6 bases and J by 6 bases; unmatched bases: 13. In germline, CDR1 is LNHDA, CDR2 SQIVND (reference sequence). The CDR3 spans 15 residues.

This clone was seen many times. This may be a read error, as it is one base from a much larger clone. This chain links TRBV7-9 with TRBJ2-3; 14 bases match TRBD2. In germline, CDR1 is SEHNR, CDR2 FQNEAQ (reference sequence). This CDR3 has 16 amino acids. CDR3 loop: CASSLEGLAGVNTQYF. The CDR3 DNA is TGTGCCAGCAGCTTAGAGGGACTAGCGGGAGTCAATACGCAGTATTTC.

This clone is judged medium-sized. This chain connects TRBV25-1 to TRBJ2-4; D might be TRBD2 (5 bases). Trimming took 8 bases from V and 7 from J, leaving 15 bases between them. The CDR3 contains 13 residues. Germline CDR1 MGHDK, CDR2 SYGVNS. The CDR3 loop reads CASSDTRANIQYF. CDR3 sequence (DNA): TGTGCCAGCTCCGATACTAGAGCCAACATTCAGTACTTC.

The chain employs TRBV19 and TRBJ1-1, with TRBD1 identical over 8 bases. Looked up from germline, CDR1 is LNHDA and CDR2 is SQIVND (reference sequence). V was pared by 6 bases and J by 4 bases, with 4 bases of the junction left unmatched. The CDR3 runs 13 residues. CDR3: CASSSTGGTEAFF. The CDR3 DNA reads as TGTGCCAGTAGCTCCACAGGGGGCACTGAAGCTTTCTTT.

This chain uses TRBV6-1 with TRBJ2-7; a possible D gene is TRBD2 (5 bases). Germline V CDR1 and CDR2: MNHNS, SASEGT. This CDR3 has 16 residues. The CDR3 DNA reads as TGTGACGTAGGACTCCGGGGTCCGCGAAGAACCTACGAGCAGTACGTA. Its protein product is CDVGLRGPRRTYEQYV.

By its share, this clone is medium-sized. V usage is TRBV6-1 and J usage is TRBJ2-3, with D hard to call. V was trimmed by 2 bases and J by 3 bases, leaving 15 bases between them. Germline-derived CDR1 and CDR2 are MNHNS and SASEGT. This CDR3 comprises 16 residues. The CDR3 DNA is TGTGCCAGCAGTGAATTCGCGCGATTCGTAACAGATACGCAGTATTTT. Its translation: CASSEFARFVTDTQYF.

This clone rates as large. J is TRBJ2-7 and V is TRBV19; D is tentatively TRBD1 or TRBD2 (6 bases each). CDR1 and CDR2 (germline): LNHDA, SQIVND (reference sequence). Trimming shortened V by 3 bases and J by 2 bases, and 14 bases separated the two germline ends. The CDR3 consists of 15 residues. The CDR3 DNA is TGTGCCAGTAGTATTAAGGGGGGACTCGCCTACGAGCAGTACGTC. Residues: CASSIKGGLAYEQYV.

The sample holds a few counts of this clone. The CDR3 nucleotides are TGTGCCAGCAGTGCGGGGCCGGGACAGGCCTACGAGCAGTACTTC. As protein: CASSAGPGQAYEQYF. The chain is built from TRBV6-1 and TRBJ2-7, with 8 bases identical to TRBD1. V was pared by 4 bases and J by 2 bases, with 7 bases of the junction left unmatched. The CDR3 runs 15 residues. Per germline, CDR1 MNHNS and CDR2 SASEGT.

This clone has ten or more counts. The chain links TRBV30 to TRBJ2-6; D is unresolved. CDR3 length equals 18 residues. The germline gives CDR1 GTSNPN, CDR2 SVGIG (reference sequence). V was pared by 0 bases and J by 3 bases, with 18 bases between. Written as DNA, the CDR3 is TGTGCCTGGAGTGTACGCCCAGGCCTCCGTTATGGGGCCAACGTCCTGACTTTC. Amino acids: CAWSVRPGLRYGANVLTF. Combining the CDR3 with reference TRBV30 and TRBJ2-6 gives the whole variable domain SQTIHQWPATLVQPVGSPLSLECTVEGTSNPNLYWYRQAAGRGLQLLFYSVGIGQISSEVPQNLSASRPQDRQFILSSKKLLLSDSGFYLCAWSVRPGLRYGANVLTFGAGSRLTVL.

This clone was found many times. A junction boundary mismatches the germline segment, possibly from a read error. This specimen includes other DNA sequences encoding the same CDR3. The chain is built from TRBV9 and TRBJ1-4, with D possibly matching TRBD1 (6 bases). CDR3 length: 16 amino acids. Germline V gene lookup returns CDR1 SGDLS and CDR2 YYNGEE. The CDR3, as DNA: TGTGCTAGCAGCGAGGGGGGCCCGCGGAATAATGAAAAACTGTTTTTT. It codes for CASSEGGPRNNEKLFF.

V is TRBV6-1 and J is TRBJ1-5, with D perhaps matching TRBD1 (5 bases). Germline V gives CDR1 MNHNS, CDR2 SASEGT. There are 11 residues in the CDR3. The germline V and J ends were trimmed by 4 bases and 10 bases, with 8 bases remaining between them. CDR3 sequence reads: CASSGGLPQHF. For the CDR3, the DNA is TGTGCCAGCAGTGGGGGCTTACCCCAGCATTTT.

The chain links TRBV5-1 to TRBJ2-7; 10 positions agree with TRBD2. Germline trimming cut 0 bases from V and 3 bases from J; bases unmatched to any gene: 3. The CDR3 is 15 residues long. From germline, CDR1 is SGHRS and CDR2 YFSETQ. This CDR3 reads CASSLVAGGHYEQYF. CDR3 sequence (DNA): TGCGCCAGCAGCTTGGTAGCGGGGGGACACTACGAGCAGTACTTC.

The chain combines TRBV12-5 with TRBJ2-1; a possible D gene is TRBD1 (6 bases). Trimming shortened V by 3 bases and J by 2 bases, and 11 bases separated the two germline ends. Germline CDR1 and CDR2: LGHNT and FRNRAP. CDR3 length equals 15 residues. The DNA for the CDR3 is TGTGCTAGTGGTTTAGGGCAGGGGACCTACAATGAGCAGTTCTTC. Translating it yields CASGLGQGTYNEQFF.

By share, this clone ranks as medium-sized. The chain has TRBV2 and TRBJ2-7, with D perhaps being TRBD1 or TRBD2 (6 bases each). The germline V and J ends were trimmed by 10 bases and 3 bases, with 22 bases remaining between them. The CDR3 covers 15 residues. Germline V gene data show CDR1 as SNHLY and CDR2 as FYNNEI. CDR3 coding DNA: TGTGCCATCAGGGGCGGGGACTTAACGATCTACGAGCAGTACGTC. It specifies CAIRGGDLTIYEQYV.

This clone was seen a handful of times. This chain uses TRBV28 with TRBJ2-1; possible D gene TRBD2, 7 bases. CDR3 length: 15 residues. Germline CDR1 and CDR2: MDHEN and SYDVKM. Between the trimmed V and J ends, which lost 7 bases and 3 bases, there was a span of 16 bases. The CDR3 spells CASIQTGGLYNEQFF. For the CDR3, the DNA is TGTGCCAGCATCCAAACCGGGGGGCTCTACAATGAGCAGTTCTTC.

To note about this clone: Without the conserved terminal phenylalanine or tryptophan, this CDR3 likely stems from a read error. The rearrangement uses TRBV9 and TRBJ2-2, with TRBD2 matching over 7 bases. This CDR3 has 14 residues. Germline-derived CDR1 and CDR2 are SGDLS and YYNGEE. V shed 3 bases, J shed 6 bases, and the junction held 5 bases outside the gene matches. The CDR3 sequence: CASSAGGRSGELFS. DNA of the CDR3: TGTGCCAGCAGCGCGGGGGGACGGTCCGGGGAGCTGTTTTCT.